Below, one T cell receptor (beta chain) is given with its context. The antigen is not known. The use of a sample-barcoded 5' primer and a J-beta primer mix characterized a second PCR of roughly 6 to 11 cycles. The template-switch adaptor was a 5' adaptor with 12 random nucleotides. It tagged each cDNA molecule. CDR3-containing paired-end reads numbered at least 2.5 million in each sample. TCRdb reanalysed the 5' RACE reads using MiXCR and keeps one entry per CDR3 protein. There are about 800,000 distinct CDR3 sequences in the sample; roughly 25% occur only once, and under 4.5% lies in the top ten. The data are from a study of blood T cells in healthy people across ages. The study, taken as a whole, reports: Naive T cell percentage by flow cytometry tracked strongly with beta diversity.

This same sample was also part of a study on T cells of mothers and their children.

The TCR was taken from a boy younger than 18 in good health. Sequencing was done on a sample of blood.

The CDR3 protein is CASSFTPTSTDTQYF. CDR3 coding DNA: TGTGCCAGCAGCTTTACCCCGACTAGCACAGATACGCAGTATTTT. V gene TRBV7-3 combines with J gene TRBJ2-3, with no clear D. Trimming left V 3 bases short and J 0 bases short, with 10 bases between. Per germline, CDR1 SGHTA and CDR2 FQGTGA. CDR3 length: 15 amino acids.